The sequence of this T cell receptor beta chain was determined in a study of blood T cells in healthy people across ages. For the study at large: Capture via template switching afforded approximately one barcoded beta molecule per two T cells.

The CDR3 has 16 residues. Germline loops: CDR1 SGHRS, CDR2 YFSETQ. This clonotype was seen once. A read error may produce the germline difference seen at one junction end. Using a J-beta primer mix together with a sample-barcoded 5' primer, a second PCR was run for roughly 7 to 11 cycles. Using its own MiXCR run on the 5' RACE reads, TCRdb lists one record per CDR3 protein. The sample yields over a million distinct CDR3 sequences, roughly 45% seen once. This TCR was sampled from a woman between 18 and 29 years old in good health. The V call is TRBV5-1, the J call TRBJ2-7; 8 bases agree with TRBD2. The DNA end lines up better with TRBJ2-5; the J call may be wrong. The sequencing input was blood. In DNA, the CDR3 is TGCGCCAGCAGCTTGGCGGCTAGCGGGCTTCAAGGGACCCAGTACTTC. This gives the protein CASSLAASGLQGTQYF.